This T cell receptor (beta chain) was found in a study of response to subunit inactivated influenza vaccine. Findings and caveats of the study: The authors suggested that few new T cells are recruited per seasonal influenza vaccination.

V lost 0 bases, J lost 4 bases, and 21 bases lay in between. This CDR3 is 19 amino acids long. The V gene's germline CDR1 is MNHEY and CDR2 SVGAGI. From the RT-PCR reads, TCRdb called clonotypes with MiXCR, one entry per CDR3 protein. The sample records about 610,000 distinct CDR3 sequences, roughly 15% being singletons. This clonotype was seen only a few times. Its cognate antigen is unknown. The conserved phenylalanine or tryptophan normally closing the CDR3 is absent here, so this likely arose from a read error. This clonotype originated in a man aged 50-59 years who received an inactivated influenza vaccine. The gene calls are TRBV6-5 and TRBJ2-2; a possible D gene is TRBD2 (5 bases). The source material was PBMCs from blood, sampled roughly 13 days after vaccination. CDR3 sequence: CASSYSNPARSRGTGELFL. DNA for the CDR3: TGTGCCAGCAGTTACTCGAACCCGGCAAGATCCCGGGGCACCGGGGAGCTGTTTCTT.